This T cell receptor (beta chain) derives from a study of OX40 agonist ivuxolimab in advanced cancers. Study-wide context: The patients received agonistic anti-OX40 (CD134) antibody ivuxolimab. Overall study results and limits: Partial responders at 0.1-3.0 mg/kg had among the lowest clonal expansion.

The CDR3 covers 14 residues. Germline V CDR1 and CDR2: SQVTM, ANQGSEA. V lost 2 bases, J lost 3 bases, and 12 bases lay in between. In the case of this clone: Its target is not known.

Peripheral blood came from all dose cohorts at three timepoints. The table came from immunoSEQ multiplex PCR; TCRdb's copy has only in-frame clones and leaves some out. The sample lists around 83,000 clones; 88% were seen once. The chain employs TRBV29-1 and TRBJ2-3; tentatively, D is TRBD2 (6 bases). The material sequenced was CD4+ or CD8+ T cells sorted from blood, taken in a trial of the OX40 agonist ivuxolimab. The clonotype was recovered from an adult with an advanced solid tumor such as melanoma, head and neck, liver or kidney cancer. CDR3 nucleotide sequence: TGCAGCGTTGAACGCGGGATGGGGACAGATACGCAGTATTTT. This translates into CSVERGMGTDTQYF.